This T cell receptor beta chain was sequenced for a study of blood T cell repertoires in COVID-19. About the study: The United States, Italy and Spain were the sources of the acute and convalescent COVID-19 samples.

This clone was counted once. Cohort 3 recovered donors had two negative PCRs, clearance, or symptom resolution. Looked up from germline, CDR1 is MNHEY and CDR2 is SMNVEV (reference sequence). The V and J ends lost 3 bases and 2 bases respectively, with 11 bases between them. This CDR3 has 15 residues. Produced via immunoSEQ multiplex PCR; TCRdb's table is partial and in-frame only. The table lists 150,000 to 200,000 clones, over 75% of them singletons, with 11% in the top ten. The clonotype was recovered from a middle-aged man who had recovered from COVID-19. The sequenced sample was PBMCs or T cells enriched from blood (not recorded which). The chain links TRBV27 to TRBJ1-5; D perhaps matches TRBD1 (5 bases). CDR3 nucleotides: TGTGCCAGCAGTTTTGGTGGGGGGGGCAATCAGCCCCAGCATTTT. Amino acid sequence: CASSFGGGGNQPQHF.